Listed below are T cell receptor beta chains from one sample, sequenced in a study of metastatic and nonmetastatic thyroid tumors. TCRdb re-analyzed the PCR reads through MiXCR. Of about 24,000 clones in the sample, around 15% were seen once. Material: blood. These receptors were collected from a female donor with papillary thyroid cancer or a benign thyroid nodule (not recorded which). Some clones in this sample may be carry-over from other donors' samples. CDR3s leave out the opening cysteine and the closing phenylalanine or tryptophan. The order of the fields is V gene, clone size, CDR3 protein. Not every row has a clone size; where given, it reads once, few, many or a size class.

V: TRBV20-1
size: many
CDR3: SAPPALDTQY

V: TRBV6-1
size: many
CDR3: ASSTTGTGPLYNSPLH

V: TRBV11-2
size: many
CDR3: ASSYGWALPLH

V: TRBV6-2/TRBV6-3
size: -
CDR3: ASSSRVGTYEQY

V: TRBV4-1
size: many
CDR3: ASSQGTSPRAGEQY

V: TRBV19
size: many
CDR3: ASSIRAGNYGYT

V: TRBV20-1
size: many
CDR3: SARGIMNTEAF

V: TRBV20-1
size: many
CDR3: SAPNLGTQY

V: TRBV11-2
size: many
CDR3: ASSLFVRGRDYEQY

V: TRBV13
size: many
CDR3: ASSSWTGGSGEQY

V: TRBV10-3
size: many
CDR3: AISGTGGANSGNTIY

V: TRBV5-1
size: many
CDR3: ASSPTAPGVEQY

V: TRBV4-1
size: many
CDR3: ASSTPPGLARH

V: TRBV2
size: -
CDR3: ASNTYGCYT

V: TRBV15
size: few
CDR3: ATNSDRANNQPQH

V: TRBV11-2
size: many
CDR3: ASSLASGHYEQY

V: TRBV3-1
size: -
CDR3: ASSPPGHPEKLF

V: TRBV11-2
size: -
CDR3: ASSQQGVSYNSPLH

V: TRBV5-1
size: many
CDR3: ASSLKGSGNEKLF

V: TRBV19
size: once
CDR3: ASSTLTGGDEKLF

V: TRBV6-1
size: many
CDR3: ASFIKGWGTEAF

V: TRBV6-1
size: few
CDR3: ASSGDSNEQF

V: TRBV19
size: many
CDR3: ASTLSGRGELF

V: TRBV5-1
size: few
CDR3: ASSLSAGSVEQY

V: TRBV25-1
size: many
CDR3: ASSGPGRYSPLH

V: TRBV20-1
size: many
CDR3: SARAQGGGAPPV

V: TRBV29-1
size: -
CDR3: SVRESSGNTIY

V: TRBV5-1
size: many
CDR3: ASSLTGGGYEQY

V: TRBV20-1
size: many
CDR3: SASKASDTGELF

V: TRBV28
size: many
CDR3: ASSERTENEKLF

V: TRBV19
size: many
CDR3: ASKSGTGYNEQF

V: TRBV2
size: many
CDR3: ASSDAGFVGELF

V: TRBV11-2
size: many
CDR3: ASSLDRVGSSGNTIY

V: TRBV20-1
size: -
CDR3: SARLQRVSGTNNEQF

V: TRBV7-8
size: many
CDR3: ASSSSGLAWDTQY

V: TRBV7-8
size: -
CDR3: SSSLEGWADTQY

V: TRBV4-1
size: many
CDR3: ASSQEEGASAYEQY

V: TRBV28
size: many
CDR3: ASSLPGETQY

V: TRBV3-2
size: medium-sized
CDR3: ASSSFPGPGRLEKLF

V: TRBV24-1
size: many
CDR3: ATSVGQGLYNEQF

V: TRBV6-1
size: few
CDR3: ASSRTRTGGLVAAF

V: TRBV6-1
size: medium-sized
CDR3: ASRQTAPLH

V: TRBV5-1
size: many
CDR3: ASSRDQGELF

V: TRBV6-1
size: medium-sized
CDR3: ASRNHDRAYEQY

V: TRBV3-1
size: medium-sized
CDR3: ASSQTGERRHEQY

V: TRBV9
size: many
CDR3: ASSDPGQGVNEQY

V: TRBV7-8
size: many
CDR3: ASSLAGTMASYEQY

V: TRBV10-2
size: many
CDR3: ASSVSGGTEAF

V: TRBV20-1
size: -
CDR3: SARDSSSYGYT

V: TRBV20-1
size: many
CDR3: SATPGTGEMADTQY

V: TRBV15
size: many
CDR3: ATSTRGGRVTMNTEAF